This entry features one T cell receptor beta chain sequence. The antigen is unknown. From its re-call of the 5' RACE reads, TCRdb lists each CDR3 protein once, without DNA. This sample's clone table lists around 400,000 distinct CDR3 sequences. The CDR3 totals 15 residues. In germline, CDR1 is SGHTA, CDR2 FQGNSA. These data are taken from a study of monozygotic twins with inflammatory bowel disease. The study's findings and limits: IBD patients displayed reduced TCRbeta diversity (inverse Simpson) when set against healthy co-twins.

Sequenced sample: blood. This TCR was sampled from a human donor with ulcerative colitis or Crohn's disease, or a healthy co-twin of an affected twin (not recorded which). The chain has TRBV7-2 and TRBJ2-5; the D gene TCRdb calls, TRBD2, cannot be checked with no DNA. This CDR3 is CASSLAPGLQETQYF.